Following are 14 T cell receptor beta chains from one sample sequenced in a study of shared clonotypes between healthy human individuals. TCRdb's table, derived via immunoSEQ multiplex PCR, lists solely in-frame clones and lacks some. The sample lists about 92,000 clones, less than 50% occurring once. Sequenced material: PBMCs. The receptors here all came from a woman aged 40 to 55 in good health. Some clones in this sample may be carry-over from other donors' samples.

This clone was counted a few times. The rearrangement links TRBV5-5 to TRBJ2-3; no definite D call. Trimming removed 0 bases from V and 2 bases from J, with 7 bases in between. CDR1 is SGHKS, CDR2 YYEKEE, per germline (reference sequence). There are 14 residues in the CDR3. The CDR3 DNA follows: TGTGCCAGCAGCTTGGTAGGCACCACAGATACGCAGTATTTT. As protein: CASSLVGTTDTQYF.

As regards this clone: At one of its ends the junction is not consistent with the germline gene, which may arise from a read error. The rearrangement uses TRBV10-3 and TRBJ1-1, with a possible D match to TRBD1 (5 bases). The CDR3 contains 15 residues. CDR1 ENHRY and CDR2 SYGVKD come from the germline V gene. CDR3 loop: CASSDWGRENTEAFF. In DNA form, the CDR3 reads TGTGCCAGCAGTGATTGGGGCAGGGAGAACACTGAAGCTTTCTTT.

The V call is TRBV2, the J call TRBJ1-5; TRBD1 matches at 7 bases. The germline CDR1 and CDR2 sequences are SNHLY and FYNNEI. The V gene end was trimmed by 9 bases and the J gene end by 0 bases; junction bases not matched to a gene: 11. This CDR3 contains 16 residues. CDR3 coding DNA: TGTGCCAGTCAATTCCAGGGGGACCGTAGCAATCAGCCCCAGCATTTT. Its protein product is CASQFQGDRSNQPQHF.

Regarding this clone: One end of the junction fails to match germline, which may point to a read error. The same CDR3 arises from other DNA sequences in this sample as well. V is TRBV4-2 and J is TRBJ2-6, with unresolved D. CDR1 LGHNA and CDR2 YNFKEQ come from the germline V gene. The CDR3 covers 12 residues. The CDR3 is CASSQRANVLTF. The CDR3 bases are TGTGCCAGCAGCCAAAGGGCCAACGTCCTGACCTTC.

This clone appeared a few times. The rearrangement joins TRBV5-8 to TRBJ2-5, with a weak D call TRBD2 (5 bases). CDR3 length equals 12 residues. In germline, CDR1 is SGHTS, CDR2 YDEGEE. V was shortened by 4 bases and J by 5 bases, with 9 bases between the two germline ends. The CDR3 DNA sequence: TGTGCCAGCAGCCCGTGGGAGGAGACCCAGTACTTC. Amino acid sequence: CASSPWEETQYF.

CDR3 residues: CASSLALGTAQPQHF. The CDR3 bases are TGTGCCAGCAGCTTAGCGCTCGGGACAGCTCAGCCCCAGCATTTT. The rearrangement joins TRBV7-8 to TRBJ1-5; 7 bases fit TRBD1. The germline gives CDR1 SGHVS, CDR2 FQNEAQ. The CDR3 is made up of 15 amino acids. With 0 bases clipped from V and 6 bases from J, the junction kept 5 bases outside the gene matches.

The chain recombines TRBV19 with TRBJ1-2; D gene unclear. CDR3 length: 15 residues. Per germline, CDR1 LNHDA and CDR2 SQIVND (reference sequence). With 3 bases removed from V and 4 bases from J, the gap between germline ends came to 15 bases. Written as DNA, the CDR3 is TGTGCCAGTAGTATGGCCCAGTTTATCTCCTATGGCTACACCTTC. Protein sequence: CASSMAQFISYGYTF.

The chain carries TRBV28 and TRBJ2-6; 7 nucleotides match TRBD1. The germline gives CDR1 MDHEN, CDR2 SYDVKM. This CDR3 is built from 16 residues. J was trimmed by 0 bases and V by 4 bases; bases with no gene match: 3. The CDR3 sequence: CASSSGQLSGANVLTF. The CDR3, as DNA: TGTGCCAGCAGTTCGGGACAGCTCTCTGGGGCCAACGTCCTGACTTTC.

The chain joins TRBV6-1 to TRBJ2-1; D is perhaps TRBD1 or TRBD2 (6 bases each). CDR3 length: 15 residues. With 6 bases removed from V and 5 bases from J, the gap between germline ends came to 17 bases. Germline assignment: CDR1 MNHNS and CDR2 SASEGT. The CDR3 sequence is CASSPTRGGHNEQFF. In nucleotides, the CDR3 is TGTGCCAGCAGCCCGACTAGAGGGGGGCACAATGAGCAGTTCTTC.

The chain joins TRBV7-9 to TRBJ2-5; TRBD1 is a possible D gene (5 bases). Per the germline V gene, CDR1 is SEHNR and CDR2 is FQNEAQ (reference sequence). The germline V and J ends were trimmed by 6 bases and 5 bases, with 10 bases remaining between them. The CDR3 totals 12 residues. For the CDR3, the DNA is TGTGCCAGCAGGCAGGGAATGGAGACCCAGTACTTC. Protein sequence: CASRQGMETQYF.

The chain couples TRBV30 to TRBJ1-5, with D perhaps matching TRBD1 (5 bases). From germline, CDR1 is GTSNPN and CDR2 SVGIG (reference sequence). This CDR3 comprises 15 residues. V lost 0 bases and J 5 bases, leaving 14 bases between the germline ends. CDR3 nucleotide sequence: TGTGCCTGGAGTGTCCCGACAGCTCAATATCAGCCCCAGCATTTT. The encoded protein is CAWSVPTAQYQPQHF.

The rearrangement links TRBV7-9 to TRBJ2-7, with 10 bases lining up with TRBD1. The V segment lost 5 bases and the J segment 4 bases; nucleotides outside the gene matches: 11. From germline, CDR1 is SEHNR and CDR2 FQNEAQ (reference sequence). The length of the CDR3 is 16 residues. The DNA of the CDR3 is TGTGCCAGCAGCCATTCCCCTGGACAGGGGGAGTACGAGCAGTACTTC. It translates to CASSHSPGQGEYEQYF.

The chain links TRBV5-1 to TRBJ1-5; weak D call: TRBD1 (6 bases). Germline assignment: CDR1 SGHRS and CDR2 YFSETQ. The CDR3 spans 15 residues. Trimming took off 4 bases at V and 7 bases at J, with 18 bases between the two ends. CDR3 nucleotide sequence: TGCGCCAGCAGCCTCATGGGGACAAGGTCCCAGCCCCAGCATTTT. Amino acids: CASSLMGTRSQPQHF.

This clone has a single count. This CDR3 is CSVGGHLRTDTQYF. The CDR3 DNA reads TGCAGCGTTGGAGGACACCTACGCACAGATACGCAGTATTTT. The chain links TRBV29-1 to TRBJ2-3; tentative D call: TRBD1 (5 bases). Germline V gene data show CDR1 as SQVTM and CDR2 as ANQGSEA. V was pared by 4 bases and J by 1 base, with 12 bases between. This CDR3 is 14 amino acids long.